The 32 T cell receptor beta chains below come from one sample, sequenced in a study of cytomegalovirus exposure and HLA in healthy donors. The PCR was carried out with 60 Vbeta primers and 13 Jbeta primers. Repertoires were generated with immunoSEQ multiplex PCR, while TCRdb's copy carries only in-frame clones and drops some. The sample has 100,000 to 140,000 clones, under 85% seen once. The sequenced sample consisted of PBMCs. Every receptor here comes from a male donor in good health and CMV-seronegative.

For the CDR3, the DNA is TGTGCCAGCAGCGACGGCGGGTACAATGAGCAGTTCTTC. Its translation: CASSDGGYNEQFF. The J gene is TRBJ2-1, the V gene TRBV7-6, with a possible D match to TRBD2 (5 bases). This CDR3 spans 13 amino acids. Per germline, CDR1 SGHVS and CDR2 FNYEAQ. Trimming left V 5 bases short and J 4 bases short, with 9 bases between.

This chain joins TRBV4-1 and TRBJ1-5; tentatively, D is TRBD1 (5 bases). CDR3 length: 15 residues. Trimming removed 0 bases from V and 1 base from J, with 7 bases in between. The germline CDR1 and CDR2 sequences are MGHRA and YSYEKL. The CDR3 region is CASSQDRGSNQPQHF. The CDR3 DNA reads as TGCGCCAGCAGCCAAGATCGGGGGAGCAATCAGCCCCAGCATTTT.

The chain is built from TRBV7-7 and TRBJ2-1; the match to TRBD2 covers 7 bases. The germline V gene encodes CDR1 SSHAT and CDR2 FNYEAQ (reference sequence). V dropped 5 bases and J dropped 5; count of bases not matched to a gene: 18. The CDR3 extends over 18 amino acids. CDR3 nucleotides: TGTGCCAGCAGCCCTTCGAGCCTACTAGCGAAGGGGAACAATGAGCAGTTCTTC. This gives the protein CASSPSSLLAKGNNEQFF.

V gene TRBV19 combines with J gene TRBJ2-1, with 9 bases lining up with TRBD2. V was pared by 3 bases and J by 9 bases, with 6 bases of the junction left unmatched. Germline assignment: CDR1 LNHDA and CDR2 SQIVND (reference sequence). This CDR3 has 14 residues. CDR3 nucleotide sequence: TGTGCCAGTAGTATGACTAGCGGCGTTACTGAGCAGTTCTTC. It translates to CASSMTSGVTEQFF.

This chain links TRBV19 with TRBJ2-1; D not certain. Trimming removed 2 bases from V and 0 bases from J, with 11 bases in between. Germline V CDR1 and CDR2: LNHDA, SQIVND (reference sequence). The CDR3 consists of 16 residues. The CDR3 is CASSIRAASSYNEQFF. The DNA of the CDR3 is TGTGCCAGTAGTATACGTGCTGCGAGCTCCTACAATGAGCAGTTCTTC.

The V gene is TRBV5-1, the J gene TRBJ2-5; 9 bases fit TRBD1. The J call may be incorrect, as the DNA end agrees better with TRBJ2-7. The germline V gene encodes CDR1 SGHRS and CDR2 YFSETQ. This CDR3 region has 15 residues. CDR3 protein: CASSLGQGLTYEQYF. CDR3 sequence (DNA): TGCGCCAGCAGCCTGGGACAGGGCCTGACCTACGAGCAGTACTTC.

V is TRBV10-2 and J is TRBJ1-1; D unresolved. With 8 bases removed from V and 10 bases from J, the gap between germline ends came to 14 bases. This CDR3 contains 11 residues. CDR1 and CDR2 from the germline V gene are WSHSY and SAAADI. CDR3 DNA sequence: TGCGCCAGCGATACGGGGTTAGGAGCTTTCTTT. Encoded protein: CASDTGLGAFF.

This chain uses TRBV11-3 with TRBJ2-1; 9 bases line up with TRBD2. The CDR3 has 19 amino acids. Germline assignment: CDR1 SGHNT and CDR2 YENEEA. Trimming cost V 0 bases and J 3 bases; bases outside gene matches: 12. The CDR3 DNA reads as TGTGCCAGCAGCTTAGATTCTCGTCTAGCGGGGACAAACTACAATGAGCAGTTCTTC. As protein: CASSLDSRLAGTNYNEQFF.

V is TRBV19 and J is TRBJ2-7, with D uncertain. This CDR3 spans 13 amino acids. CDR1 is LNHDA, CDR2 SQIVND, per germline (reference sequence). Trimming pared 3 bases from V and 0 bases from J, leaving 6 bases between. CDR3 protein: CASSMVSSYEQYF. For the CDR3, the DNA is TGTGCCAGTAGTATGGTCAGCTCCTACGAGCAGTACTTC.

The V and J genes are TRBV10-1 and TRBJ1-1; D ambiguous. Germline-derived CDR1 and CDR2 are WNHNN and SYGVQD (reference sequence). The CDR3 loop spans 13 amino acids. Trimming pared 3 bases from V and 1 base from J, leaving 6 bases between. CDR3 bases: TGCGCCAGCAGTGATCGACAGAACACTGAAGCTTTCTTT. This translates into CASSDRQNTEAFF.

The chain uses TRBV28 and TRBJ2-7, with 11 bases that match TRBD1. CDR3 length: 15 amino acids. Germline V CDR1 and CDR2: MDHEN, SYDVKM. J gave up 6 bases and V 6 bases, and 10 bases lay outside the gene matches. For the CDR3, the DNA is TGTGCCAGCAGGAGGACAGGGGGCGAATGGTCCGAGCAGTACTTC. It encodes CASRRTGGEWSEQYF.

The chain is built from TRBV5-1 and TRBJ2-7; TRBD2 is a possible D gene (5 bases). Germline V CDR1 and CDR2: SGHRS, YFSETQ. The CDR3 runs 14 residues. Trimming pared 0 bases from V and 3 bases from J, leaving 10 bases between. Here the CDR3 reads CASSLAGEGYEQYF. The CDR3 DNA is TGCGCCAGCAGCTTGGCCGGAGAGGGCTACGAGCAGTACTTC.

This chain uses TRBV5-4 with TRBJ2-5; 7 positions agree with TRBD2. The CDR3 has 15 residues. Unmatched junction bases numbered 6, after V lost 2 bases and J lost 2 bases. CDR1 and CDR2 (germline): SGHNT, YYREEE (reference sequence). As DNA, the CDR3 is TGTGCCAGCAGCTTCGGACTAGGGAAACAAGAGACCCAGTACTTC. Amino acids: CASSFGLGKQETQYF. Drawing the rest from reference TRBV5-4 and TRBJ2-5, the complete variable domain is ETGVTQSPTHLIKTRGQQVTLRCSSQSGHNTVSWYQQALGQGPQFIFQYYREEENGRGNFPPRFSGLQFPNYSSELNVNALELDDSALYLCASSFGLGKQETQYFGPGTRLLVL.

This clone was recorded only once. The V call is TRBV10-3, the J call TRBJ2-7; perhaps TRBD1 as D (6 bases). Trimming removed 2 bases at V and 6 bases at J, with 8 bases between. There are 12 residues in the CDR3. Germline V gene data show CDR1 as ENHRY and CDR2 as SYGVKD. In DNA form, the CDR3 reads TGTGCCATCAGTGAGACAGGGTCCGAGCAGTACTTC. Translating it yields CAISETGSEQYF.

The chain uses TRBV9 and TRBJ2-2, with 7 bases identical to TRBD2. The V gene end was trimmed by 0 bases and the J gene end by 6 bases; junction bases not matched to a gene: 8. The CDR3 sequence is 16 residues long. Germline V gene sequence: CDR1 SGDLS, CDR2 YYNGEE. The CDR3 sequence: CASSVGGGSTAGELFF. The CDR3 nucleotides are TGTGCCAGCAGCGTAGGGGGCGGGAGTACCGCCGGGGAGCTGTTTTTT.

This chain links TRBV27 with TRBJ1-1; no definite D call. Germline V gene lookup returns CDR1 MNHEY and CDR2 SMNVEV (reference sequence). The CDR3 covers 13 residues. The germline V and J ends were trimmed by 0 bases and 5 bases, with 7 bases remaining between them. The CDR3, as DNA: TGTGCCAGCAGTTTATCGAGAAGTACTGAAGCTTTCTTT. Encoded protein: CASSLSRSTEAFF.

In DNA, the CDR3 is TGTGCCAGATGGGAAAAGGGGTGCCAGCCCCAGCATTTT. It encodes CARWEKGCQPQHF. V and J are TRBV21-1 and TRBJ1-5; the table's D call TRBD1 went unverified against the DNA. TRBV21-1 counts as a pseudogene. The CDR3 sequence is 13 residues long.

The gene calls are TRBV2 and TRBJ1-5; 10 bases match TRBD1. There are 16 residues in the CDR3. V was clipped by 4 bases and J by 3 bases; unmatched bases: 6. Per germline, CDR1 SNHLY and CDR2 FYNNEI. The DNA for the CDR3 is TGTGCCAGCAGTGGGGGGACAGGGGTTCTCAATCAGCCCCAGCATTTT. Amino acid sequence: CASSGGTGVLNQPQHF. Supplemented by reference TRBV2 and TRBJ1-5, the full variable domain reads EPEVTQTPSHQVTQMGQEVILRCVPISNHLYFYWYRQILGQKVEFLVSFYNNEISEKSEIFDDQFSVERPDGSNFTLKIRSTKLEDSAMYFCASSGGTGVLNQPQHFGDGTRLSIL.

About this clone: This CDR3 is also generated by other DNA sequences in the sample. This sequence joins TRBV20-1 and TRBJ2-3; no clear D gene. The length of the CDR3 is 11 residues. The V gene's germline CDR1 is DFQATT and CDR2 SNEGSKA (reference sequence). V was cut by 5 bases and J by 2 bases, with 5 bases left in between. DNA of the CDR3: TGCAGTGCTTCTTACACAGATACGCAGTATTTT. Amino acids: CSASYTDTQYF.

The CDR3 protein is CASSERPRQGSHEQYF. The CDR3 coding sequence is TGCGCCAGCAGTGAGCGACCTAGACAGGGGAGCCACGAGCAGTACTTC. The chain employs TRBV10-2 and TRBJ2-7; 8 bases are shared with TRBD1. Germline CDR1 reads WSHSY; CDR2 reads SAAADI. CDR3 size: 16 residues. The V segment lost 2 bases and the J segment 5 bases; nucleotides outside the gene matches: 11.

This chain uses TRBV6-1 with TRBJ2-5; maybe TRBD2 (5 bases). Germline assignment: CDR1 MNHNS and CDR2 SASEGT. The CDR3 contains 17 residues. V was clipped by 1 base and J by 1 base, with 16 bases between them. The CDR3 DNA reads as TGTGCCAGCAGTGAAGTAGGTGGCGGGCGATTCCAAGAGACCCAGTACTTC. It is translated as CASSEVGGGRFQETQYF.

The rearrangement joins TRBV9 to TRBJ2-3; TRBD2 matches at 7 bases. The CDR3 covers 15 residues. Per the germline V gene, CDR1 is SGDLS and CDR2 is YYNGEE. V dropped 4 bases and J dropped 2; count of bases not matched to a gene: 7. The CDR3 DNA reads TGTGCCAGCAGCTGGGGGGAGGGGATCACAGATACGCAGTATTTT. Protein product: CASSWGEGITDTQYF.

This CDR3 reads CASSSRQGGYEQYF. Here the CDR3 DNA reads TGTGCCAGCAGCTCCAGACAGGGAGGCTACGAGCAGTACTTC. The J gene is TRBJ2-7, the V gene TRBV5-4, with D possibly TRBD1 on 7 matching bases. The CDR3 totals 14 residues. Germline V gene sequence: CDR1 SGHNT, CDR2 YYREEE (reference sequence). Deletions cut 3 bases from V and 3 bases from J, with 13 bases between.

The rearrangement uses TRBV13 and TRBJ2-2, with 9 bases lining up with TRBD1. Trimming cost V 5 bases and J 3 bases; bases outside gene matches: 4. CDR3 size: 15 residues. Germline loops: CDR1 PRHDT, CDR2 FYEKMQ (reference sequence). CDR3: CASSRGQGYTGELFF. DNA of the CDR3: TGTGCCAGCAGCCGGGGACAGGGTTACACCGGGGAGCTGTTTTTT.

The chain combines TRBV5-4 with TRBJ2-1, with D maybe TRBD2 (6 bases). The CDR3 contains 15 residues. Between the trimmed V and J ends, which lost 0 bases and 1 base, there was a span of 8 bases. Germline CDR1 is SGHNT and CDR2 is YYREEE (reference sequence). The CDR3 DNA sequence: TGTGCCAGCAGCTTGGCCGGGAGTTCCTACAATGAGCAGTTCTTC. As protein: CASSLAGSSYNEQFF. Variable domain in full (rest from reference TRBV5-4 and TRBJ2-1): ETGVTQSPTHLIKTRGQQVTLRCSSQSGHNTVSWYQQALGQGPQFIFQYYREEENGRGNFPPRFSGLQFPNYSSELNVNALELDDSALYLCASSLAGSSYNEQFFGPGTRLTVL.

The sample holds one count of this clone. The V and J genes are TRBV7-8 and TRBJ2-3, with 9 bases aligning to TRBD2. The CDR3 extends over 15 amino acids. CDR1 SGHVS and CDR2 FQNEAQ come from the germline V gene. V lost 2 bases to trimming and J lost 6 bases; unmatched junction nucleotides: 6. The CDR3 spells CASSLMAGGGDTQYF. CDR3 bases: TGTGCCAGCAGCTTAATGGCGGGAGGGGGGGATACGCAGTATTTT.

The genes are TRBV7-8 and TRBJ2-2, with 8 bases lining up with TRBD1. Unmatched junction bases numbered 6, after V lost 5 bases and J lost 4 bases. Germline CDR1 and CDR2: SGHVS and FQNEAQ. The length of the CDR3 is 15 residues. CDR3 residues: CASSPRQGFTGELFF. The CDR3 region has the DNA TGTGCCAGCAGCCCGAGACAGGGGTTCACCGGGGAGCTGTTTTTT.

This CDR3 reads CASSYNGFFYEQYF. The CDR3 region has the DNA TGTGCCAGCAGTTACAACGGGTTCTTCTACGAGCAGTACTTC. The rearrangement links TRBV6-5 to TRBJ2-7, with D hard to call. Germline V gene data show CDR1 as MNHEY and CDR2 as SVGAGI. The CDR3 is made up of 14 amino acids. Trimming pared 2 bases from V and 3 bases from J, leaving 11 bases between.

The rearrangement links TRBV4-1 to TRBJ2-5; D might be TRBD2 (5 bases). The DNA end is more similar to TRBJ2-7, so the J call may be wrong. The CDR3 spans 13 residues. Germline V gives CDR1 MGHRA, CDR2 YSYEKL. This CDR3 is CASSQGGNYEQYF. CDR3 in DNA: TGCGCCAGCAGCCAAGGAGGGAACTACGAGCAGTACTTC.

J is TRBJ2-5 and V is TRBV5-1; D is possibly TRBD2 (5 bases). The CDR3 is 15 amino acids. Germline CDR1 SGHRS, CDR2 YFSETQ. The ends were cut back, 4 bases at V and 1 base at J, with 14 bases in the middle. The DNA for the CDR3 is TGCGCCAGCAGCGAAAACACGGGGTCCCAAGAGACCCAGTACTTC. Its translation: CASSENTGSQETQYF.

The CDR3 nucleotides are TGTGCCAGCTCACCCTTCGGAATAGCGGGAGTTTCCCCCGGGGAGCTGTTTTTT. Protein product: CASSPFGIAGVSPGELFF. The rearrangement joins TRBV18 to TRBJ2-2; TRBD2 matches 9 bases. The CDR3 runs to 18 residues. Germline V gene sequence: CDR1 KGHSH, CDR2 LQKENI. V lost 3 bases, J lost 6 bases, and 14 bases stayed unmatched.

The V gene is TRBV27, the J gene TRBJ1-2; possible D gene TRBD1, 6 bases. Trimming removed 5 bases at V and 5 bases at J, with 12 bases between. Germline values: CDR1 MNHEY, CDR2 SMNVEV (reference sequence). The CDR3 loop spans 13 amino acids. CDR3 sequence: CASSDPGVYGYTF. The CDR3 nucleotides read TGTGCCAGCAGTGACCCAGGGGTTTATGGCTACACCTTC.